These 17 T cell receptor beta chains were sequenced from one sample in a study of blood T cell repertoires in COVID-19. Method: immunoSEQ multiplex PCR; TCRdb's copy keeps in-frame clones and lacks some. The sample yields about 340,000 clones, about nine tenths seen once. Sequencing was carried out using peripheral blood. These receptors came from a woman between 70 and 85 years old with COVID-19, enrolled during active disease.

V is TRBV28 and J is TRBJ1-6, with D hard to call. The CDR3 runs 15 residues. The V end lost 4 bases, the J end lost 10 bases, and 17 bases lay between the germline ends. Germline loops: CDR1 MDHEN, CDR2 SYDVKM. CDR3 DNA: TGTGCCAGCAGTTCCGAGTCGGGGTTTCGATCACCCCTCCACTTT. Its translation is CASSSESGFRSPLHF.

This clone occurred once. The chain joins TRBV9 to TRBJ2-7; a weak D match, TRBD2 (6 bases). V was pared by 1 base and J by 3 bases, with 11 bases between. The germline CDR1 and CDR2 sequences are SGDLS and YYNGEE. There are 14 residues in the CDR3. The CDR3 sequence is CASSVNEGLYEQYF. The CDR3, as DNA: TGTGCCAGCAGCGTAAACGAGGGACTCTACGAGCAGTACTTC. Variable domain in full (rest from reference TRBV9 and TRBJ2-7): DSGVTQTPKHLITATGQRVTLRCSPRSGDLSVYWYQQSLDQGLQFLIQYYNGEERAKGNILERFSAQQFPDLHSELNLSSLELGDSALYFCASSVNEGLYEQYFGPGTRLTVT.

The chain carries TRBV5-1 and TRBJ2-7; D ambiguous. V lost 3 bases, J lost 11 bases, and 24 bases lay in between. CDR1 and CDR2 (germline): SGHRS, YFSETQ. CDR3 size: 15 residues. The CDR3 reads CASSSRGSKTSFKYF. The CDR3 DNA follows: TGCGCCAGCAGCTCCCGCGGCAGCAAGACGAGTTTTAAGTACTTC.

The chain combines TRBV7-9 with TRBJ1-1; weak D call: TRBD1 (6 bases). V was shortened by 2 bases and J by 1 base, with 8 bases between the two germline ends. The CDR3 length is 14 residues. Germline V gene data show CDR1 as SEHNR and CDR2 as FQNEAQ (reference sequence). The CDR3 spells CASSLYRENTEAFF. The CDR3 nucleotides read TGTGCCAGCAGCTTATACAGGGAGAACACTGAAGCTTTCTTT.

This rearrangement joins TRBV19 to TRBJ2-5; D unclear. The CDR3 is 11 amino acids. Germline CDR1 LNHDA, CDR2 SQIVND (reference sequence). Trimming shortened V by 2 bases and J by 5 bases, and 3 bases separated the two germline ends. The CDR3 DNA reads TGTGCCAGTAGTATAAGCGAGACCCAGTACTTC. Residues: CASSISETQYF.

This chain joins TRBV5-8 and TRBJ1-2; 7 bases map to TRBD1. V was pared by 4 bases and J by 0 bases, with 6 bases of the junction left unmatched. The CDR3 length is 15 residues. In germline, CDR1 is SGHTS, CDR2 YDEGEE. The CDR3 bases are TGTGCCAGCAGCGCTCGACAGGGCGCTAACTATGGCTACACCTTC. This sequence encodes CASSARQGANYGYTF.

The chain couples TRBV9 to TRBJ1-5, with D perhaps matching TRBD1 (5 bases). Per the germline V gene, CDR1 is SGDLS and CDR2 is YYNGEE. CDR3 length equals 15 residues. V dropped 3 bases and J dropped 0 bases, with 10 bases sitting between them. The CDR3 bases are TGTGCCAGCAGCGCGGGGGGAAATAGCAATCAGCCCCAGCATTTT. Translated, it gives CASSAGGNSNQPQHF.

The chain combines TRBV14 with TRBJ1-6; 8 bases agree with TRBD1. The ends lost 4 bases at V and 9 bases at J; junction bases unmatched: 2. There are 13 residues in the CDR3. The germline CDR1 and CDR2 sequences are SGHDN and FVKESK. CDR3 protein: CASSLTGASPLHF. CDR3 bases: TGTGCCAGCAGCCTGACAGGGGCTTCACCCCTCCACTTT.

The J gene is TRBJ1-2, the V gene TRBV7-8; 7 nucleotides match TRBD1. Trimming at V came to 2 bases and at J to 0 bases, leaving 3 bases not matched to a gene. Germline V CDR1 and CDR2: SGHVS, FQNEAQ. The CDR3 loop spans 15 amino acids. The CDR3: CASSLQGQPNYGYTF. The DNA of the CDR3 is TGTGCCAGCAGCTTACAGGGACAGCCTAACTATGGCTACACCTTC.

This clone was seen a single time. The chain couples TRBV27 to TRBJ1-2; 11 bases fit TRBD1. V trimming: 3 bases; J trimming: 7 bases; junction bases outside the gene matches: 7. The CDR3 runs 15 residues. The germline V gene has CDR1 MNHEY and CDR2 SMNVEV (reference sequence). The CDR3 loop is CASSFTLGTGGGYTF. In DNA, the CDR3 is TGTGCCAGCAGTTTTACACTCGGGACAGGGGGTGGCTACACCTTC.

The chain links TRBV6-5 to TRBJ1-6, with a possible D match to TRBD1 (5 bases). The CDR3 is 14 residues long. V was pared by 8 bases and J by 1 base, with 9 bases between. Germline V gives CDR1 MNHEY, CDR2 SVGAGI. The CDR3: CASLGLSYNSPLHF. Here the CDR3 DNA reads TGTGCCAGCTTGGGACTGTCCTATAATTCACCCCTCCACTTT.

The chain carries TRBV5-6 and TRBJ1-6, with a weak D call TRBD1 (6 bases). V was shortened by 1 base and J by 14 bases, with 25 bases between the two germline ends. CDR1 SGHDT and CDR2 YYEEEE come from the germline V gene. There are 17 residues in the CDR3. CDR3 nucleotides: TGTGCCAGCAGCTTGAGGGTGACGCCGCGGGGGAAGGGGGCCCTCCACTTT. It specifies CASSLRVTPRGKGALHF.

The CDR3 sequence is CASRGEAYSNQPQHF. CDR3 bases: TGTGCCAGCAGGGGGGAGGCCTATAGCAATCAGCCCCAGCATTTT. The chain couples TRBV2 to TRBJ1-5; TRBD1 might be the D (5 bases). Trimming cost V 6 bases and J 0 bases, with 12 bases left between them. Germline V gene sequence: CDR1 SNHLY, CDR2 FYNNEI. The CDR3 consists of 15 residues. Using reference TRBV2 and TRBJ1-5 for the parts outside the CDR3, the full variable domain is EPEVTQTPSHQVTQMGQEVILRCVPISNHLYFYWYRQILGQKVEFLVSFYNNEISEKSEIFDDQFSVERPDGSNFTLKIRSTKLEDSAMYFCASRGEAYSNQPQHFGDGTRLSIL.

The genes are TRBV5-1 and TRBJ1-2, with 8 positions matching TRBD1. Germline V CDR1 and CDR2: SGHRS, YFSETQ. With V trimmed by 2 bases and J by 6 bases, 9 bases remained unmatched. The CDR3 consists of 15 residues. The CDR3 is CASSLLTGTGDGYTF. In DNA, the CDR3 is TGCGCCAGCAGCTTATTAACCGGGACAGGAGATGGCTACACCTTC.

V and J are TRBV28 and TRBJ2-3; D might be TRBD2 (5 bases). V lost 4 bases, J lost 1 base, and 12 bases lay in between. The germline CDR1 and CDR2 sequences are MDHEN and SYDVKM. The CDR3 totals 15 residues. DNA for the CDR3: TGTGCCAGCAGTTCAATGGACTTACGCACAGATACGCAGTATTTT. As protein: CASSSMDLRTDTQYF.

The chain recombines TRBV24-1 with TRBJ2-7; 8 positions match TRBD1. The CDR3 has 15 amino acids. Unmatched junction bases numbered 4, after V lost 3 bases and J lost 1 base. CDR1 and CDR2 from the germline V gene are KGHDR and SFDVKD. The CDR3 is CATSDTGTGSYEQYF. Here the CDR3 DNA reads TGTGCCACCAGTGATACCGGGACAGGTTCCTACGAGCAGTACTTC.

The chain recombines TRBV30 with TRBJ1-5; TRBD1 agrees at 7 bases. The CDR3 is 14 amino acids. Germline V gene data show CDR1 as GTSNPN and CDR2 as SVGIG (reference sequence). Trimming took 1 base from V and 4 from J; bases not matched to a gene: 4. The CDR3 sequence: CAWSGQGWNQPQHF. The CDR3 coding sequence is TGTGCCTGGAGTGGACAGGGATGGAATCAGCCCCAGCATTTT.